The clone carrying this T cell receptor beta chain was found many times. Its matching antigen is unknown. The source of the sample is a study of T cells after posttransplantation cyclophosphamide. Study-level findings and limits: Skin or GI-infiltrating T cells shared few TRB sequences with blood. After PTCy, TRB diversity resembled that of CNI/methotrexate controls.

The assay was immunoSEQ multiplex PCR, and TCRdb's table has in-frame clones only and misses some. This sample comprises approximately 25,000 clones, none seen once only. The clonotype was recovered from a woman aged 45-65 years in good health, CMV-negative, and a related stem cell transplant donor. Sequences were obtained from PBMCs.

CDR3: CASSLWDRGNEQYF. In nucleotides, the CDR3 is TGTGCCAGCAGTTTATGGGACAGGGGTAACGAGCAGTACTTC. The chain employs TRBV28 and TRBJ2-7, with 9 bases matching TRBD1. V lost 0 bases to trimming and J lost 5 bases; unmatched junction nucleotides: 2. This CDR3 contains 14 residues. Looked up from germline, CDR1 is MDHEN and CDR2 is SYDVKM.